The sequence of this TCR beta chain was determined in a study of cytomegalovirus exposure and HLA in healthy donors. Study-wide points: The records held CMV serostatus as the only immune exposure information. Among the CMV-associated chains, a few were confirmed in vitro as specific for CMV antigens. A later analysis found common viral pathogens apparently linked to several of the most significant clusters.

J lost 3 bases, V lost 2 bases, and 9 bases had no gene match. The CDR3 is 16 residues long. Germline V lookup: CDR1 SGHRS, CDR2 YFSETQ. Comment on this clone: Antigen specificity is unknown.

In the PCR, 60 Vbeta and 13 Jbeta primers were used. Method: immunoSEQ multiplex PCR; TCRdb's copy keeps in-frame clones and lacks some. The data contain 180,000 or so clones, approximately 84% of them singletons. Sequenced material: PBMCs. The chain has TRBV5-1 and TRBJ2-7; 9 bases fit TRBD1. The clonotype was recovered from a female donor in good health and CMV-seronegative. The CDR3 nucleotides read TGCGCCAGCAGCTTAGGGACAGGGTTCTCTATCTACGAGCAGTACTTC. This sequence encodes CASSLGTGFSIYEQYF.